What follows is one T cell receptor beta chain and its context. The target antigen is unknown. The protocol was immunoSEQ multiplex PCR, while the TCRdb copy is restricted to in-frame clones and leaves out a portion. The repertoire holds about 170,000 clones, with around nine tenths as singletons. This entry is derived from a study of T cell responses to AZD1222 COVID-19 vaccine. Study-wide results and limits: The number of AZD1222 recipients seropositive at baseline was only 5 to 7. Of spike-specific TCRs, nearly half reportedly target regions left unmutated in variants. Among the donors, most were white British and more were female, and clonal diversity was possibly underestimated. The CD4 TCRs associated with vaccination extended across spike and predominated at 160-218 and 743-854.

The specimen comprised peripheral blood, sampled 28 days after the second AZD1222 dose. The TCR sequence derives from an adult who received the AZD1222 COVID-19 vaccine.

Written as DNA, the CDR3 is TGTGCCAGCAGCGTAGATGTCCCGGGACTAGCGGGGGAGTCTGAGCAGTTCTTC. Amino acids: CASSVDVPGLAGESEQFF. This chain links TRBV9 with TRBJ2-1; TRBD2 agrees at 14 bases. With 0 bases clipped from V and 9 bases from J, the junction kept 11 bases outside the gene matches. The germline gives CDR1 SGDLS, CDR2 YYNGEE. This CDR3 has 18 amino acids.